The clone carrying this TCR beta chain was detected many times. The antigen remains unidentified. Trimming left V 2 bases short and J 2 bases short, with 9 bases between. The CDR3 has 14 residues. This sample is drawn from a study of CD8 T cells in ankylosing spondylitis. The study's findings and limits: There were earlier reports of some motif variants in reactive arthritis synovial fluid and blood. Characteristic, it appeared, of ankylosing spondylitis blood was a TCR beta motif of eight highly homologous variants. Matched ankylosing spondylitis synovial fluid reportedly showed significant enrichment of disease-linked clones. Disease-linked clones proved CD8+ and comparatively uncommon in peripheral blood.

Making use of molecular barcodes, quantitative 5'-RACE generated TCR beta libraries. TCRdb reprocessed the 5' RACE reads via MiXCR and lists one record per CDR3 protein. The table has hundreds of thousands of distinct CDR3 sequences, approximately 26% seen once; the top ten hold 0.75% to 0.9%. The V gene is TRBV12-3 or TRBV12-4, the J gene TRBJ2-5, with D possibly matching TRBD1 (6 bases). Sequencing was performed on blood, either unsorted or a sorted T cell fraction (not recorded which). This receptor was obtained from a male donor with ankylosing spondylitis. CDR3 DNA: TGTGCCAGCAGTTTACAGGGGCCGCAAGAGACCCAGTACTTC. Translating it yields CASSLQGPQETQYF.